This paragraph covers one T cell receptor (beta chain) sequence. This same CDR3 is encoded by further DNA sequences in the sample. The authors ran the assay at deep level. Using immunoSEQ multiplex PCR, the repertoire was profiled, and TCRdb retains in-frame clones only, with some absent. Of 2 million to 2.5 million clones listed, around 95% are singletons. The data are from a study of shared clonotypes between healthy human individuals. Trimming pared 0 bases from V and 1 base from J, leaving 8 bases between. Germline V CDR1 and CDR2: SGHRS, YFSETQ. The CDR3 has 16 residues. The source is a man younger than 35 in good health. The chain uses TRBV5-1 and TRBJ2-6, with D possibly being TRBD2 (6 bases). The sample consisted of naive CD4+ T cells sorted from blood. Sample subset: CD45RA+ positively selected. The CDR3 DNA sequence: TGCGCCAGCAGCTTGGAAGGAGGGTCTGGGGCCAACGTCCTGACTTTC. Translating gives CASSLEGGSGANVLTF.